The rows below give T cell receptor beta chains drawn from one sample of a study of blood T cell repertoires in COVID-19. Repertoires were generated with immunoSEQ multiplex PCR, while TCRdb's copy carries only in-frame clones and drops some. The sample includes 25,000 to 30,000 clones, 70% to 90% of them seen just once. The sequenced material came from peripheral blood. These receptor sequences come from a man between 65 and 79 years old with acute or convalescent COVID-19. CDR3s include the opening cysteine and the closing phenylalanine or tryptophan. A D gene is named only where the DNA matches it firmly. For some rows the clone size is stated as once, few or many, or as a class when expanded; others skip it.

>.|TRBJ2-7|TRBV25-1|TRBD2
CASKPKGDYPYEQYF
TGTGCCAGCAAACCAAAAGGGGACTACCCCTACGAGCAGTACTTC
>.|TRBJ1-1|TRBV11-2|TRBD1
CASSLRGRRTEAFF
TGTGCCAGCAGCTTAAGGGGGCGAAGGACTGAAGCTTTCTTT
>.|TRBJ1-1|TRBV12-3/TRBV12-4|.
CASRRQENTEAFF
TGTGCCAGCAGGCGACAGGAGAACACTGAAGCTTTCTTT
>.|TRBJ1-6|TRBV18|TRBD1
CASSATGVDSPLHF
TGTGCCAGCTCAGCGACAGGGGTGGACTCACCCCTCCACTTT
>.|TRBJ2-7|TRBV11-1|TRBD1
CASSLRDRGTYEQYF
TGTGCCAGCAGCTTAAGGGACAGGGGAACCTACGAGCAGTACTTC
>.|TRBJ2-1|TRBV3-1/TRBV3-2|TRBD1
CASSQDRGQADEQFF
TGTGCCAGCAGCCAAGATCGGGGACAGGCCGATGAGCAGTTCTTC
>.|TRBJ2-1|TRBV12-3/TRBV12-4|.
CASTLTGYNEQFF
TGTGCCAGCACCCTGACTGGCTACAATGAGCAGTTCTTC
>.|TRBJ2-7|TRBV5-5|.
CASSLTGLPSSYEQYF
TGTGCCAGCAGCTTGACAGGGCTCCCCAGCTCCTACGAGCAGTACTTC
>.|TRBJ2-1|TRBV28|.
CASSPTGSTYNEQFF
TGTGCCAGCAGTCCTACAGGGTCGACCTACAATGAGCAGTTCTTC
>.|TRBJ2-6|TRBV2|.
CASSGQGTLSGANVLTF
TGTGCCAGCAGTGGGCAGGGAACCCTCTCTGGGGCCAACGTCCTGACTTTC
>.|TRBJ2-7|TRBV9|.
CASSPHLATDEQYF
TGTGCCAGCAGCCCCCACCTAGCGACTGACGAGCAGTACTTC
>.|TRBJ2-2|TRBV24-1|.
CATSDYFPDMGAGTGELFF
TGTGCCACCAGTGACTATTTCCCGGACATGGGGGCCGGGACCGGGGAGCTGTTTTTT
>.|TRBJ1-1|TRBV7-3|.
CASSLAGGNTEAFF
TGTGCCAGCAGCTTGGCGGGCGGGAACACTGAAGCTTTCTTT
>hyperexpanded|TRBJ2-4|TRBV28|.
CASTLGNPKNIQYF
TGTGCCAGCACCCTGGGCAATCCCAAAAACATTCAGTACTTC
>.|TRBJ1-2|TRBV14|.
CASSQTIRRGNYGYTF
TGTGCCAGCAGCCAAACTATCCGACGGGGAAACTATGGCTACACCTTC
>once|TRBJ2-7|TRBV6-2/TRBV6-3|TRBD1
CASSLPPGTGGGEQYF
TGTGCCAGCAGCCTCCCTCCCGGGACAGGGGGCGGCGAGCAGTACTTC
>.|TRBJ2-5|TRBV6-2/TRBV6-3|TRBD2
CASSHLVGGGPETQYF
TGTGCCAGCAGCCACCTCGTGGGGGGAGGGCCGGAGACCCAGTACTTC
>.|TRBJ2-2|TRBV6-2/TRBV6-3|TRBD1
CASSSLGQVNTGELFF
TGTGCCAGCAGTTCATTAGGACAGGTGAACACCGGGGAGCTGTTTTTT
>.|TRBJ1-1|TRBV7-8|.
CASSLVRSTEAFF
TGTGCCAGCAGCTTAGTGCGGAGCACTGAAGCTTTCTTT
>.|TRBJ1-2|TRBV6-5|.
CACSDSPNYGYTF
TGTGCCTGCTCGGACAGCCCGAACTATGGCTACACCTTC
>.|TRBJ1-2|TRBV6-2/TRBV6-3|.
CASSYSMWPNGYTF
TGTGCCAGCAGTTACTCGATGTGGCCCAATGGCTACACCTTC
>once|TRBJ2-7|TRBV28|TRBD2
CASSLVAGHEQYF
TGTGCCAGCAGTTTGGTAGCGGGCCACGAGCAGTACTTC
>.|TRBJ2-1|TRBV5-1|.
CASSLAEGGDGEQFF
TGCGCCAGCAGCTTGGCGGAAGGGGGGGATGGTGAGCAGTTCTTC
>.|TRBJ2-5|TRBV5-1|TRBD1
CASSLVTGEGTQYF
TGCGCCAGCAGCTTGGTGACAGGGGAAGGGACCCAGTACTTC
>.|TRBJ1-2|TRBV6-5|TRBD1
CASSRTGGGYGYTF
TGTGCCAGCAGTAGGACAGGGGGTGGGTATGGCTACACCTTC
>.|TRBJ2-1|TRBV5-1|TRBD2
CASSLLPGLGNEQFF
TGCGCCAGCAGCTTACTGCCGGGACTAGGGAATGAGCAGTTCTTC
>.|TRBJ1-5|TRBV6-5|TRBD1
CASSRGQGSNQPQHF
TGTGCCAGCAGCCGAGGACAGGGTAGCAATCAGCCCCAGCATTTT
>few|TRBJ1-3|TRBV7-2|TRBD1
CASRRGGTGGSGNTIYF
TGTGCCAGCAGAAGAGGGGGGACAGGGGGCTCTGGAAACACCATATATTTT
>.|TRBJ2-2|TRBV30|TRBD2
CAWTLLARTGELFF
TGTGCCTGGACCTTACTAGCGCGCACCGGGGAGCTGTTTTTT
>.|TRBJ2-2|TRBV3-1/TRBV3-2|.
CASSQSRKRTGELFF
TGTGCCAGCAGCCAATCTAGGAAACGCACCGGGGAGCTGTTTTTT
>.|TRBJ2-7|TRBV27|TRBD1
CASRRTGQGKYEQYF
TGTGCCAGCAGACGTACGGGACAGGGGAAATACGAGCAGTACTTC
>.|TRBJ2-7|TRBV6-5|TRBD1
CASSTGTGYEQYF
TGTGCCAGCAGCACCGGGACAGGCTACGAGCAGTACTTC
>.|TRBJ2-5|TRBV7-2|.
CASSFRILAARTQYF
TGTGCCAGCAGCTTCCGTATTCTAGCCGCCCGGACCCAGTACTTC
>.|TRBJ2-1|TRBV5-6|.
CASRWDSSYNEQFF
TGTGCCAGCAGGTGGGACTCCTCCTACAATGAGCAGTTCTTC
>.|TRBJ2-5|TRBV3-1/TRBV3-2|.
CASSQDRSGRGPETQYF
TGTGCCAGCAGCCAAGATCGATCGGGCAGGGGACCAGAGACCCAGTACTTC
>.|TRBJ1-1|TRBV19|.
CASSLQGGWTEAFF
TGTGCCAGTAGTCTCCAAGGGGGATGGACTGAAGCTTTCTTT
>once|TRBJ1-5|TRBV2|.
CASTVVRDQPQHF
TGTGCCAGCACCGTTGTCAGGGATCAGCCCCAGCATTTT
>.|TRBJ2-2|TRBV4-1|TRBD2
CASSQRGLAENTGELFF
TGCGCCAGCAGCCAGAGGGGACTAGCGGAGAACACCGGGGAGCTGTTTTTT
>once|TRBJ2-3|TRBV9|TRBD2
CASSVGTSGITDTQYF
TGTGCCAGCAGCGTAGGGACTAGCGGTATCACAGATACGCAGTATTTT
>.|TRBJ1-1|TRBV6-5|TRBD1
CASSSTDRHTEAFF
TGTGCCAGCAGTTCCACGGACAGGCACACTGAAGCTTTCTTT
>.|TRBJ1-4|TRBV7-6|TRBD1
CASSLRTGGDEKLFF
TGTGCCAGCAGCTTACGGACAGGGGGCGATGAAAAACTGTTTTTT
>.|TRBJ1-4|TRBV10-3|TRBD1
CAISESTGTNEKLFF
TGTGCCATCAGTGAGTCGACAGGGACTAATGAAAAACTGTTTTTT
>.|TRBJ1-1|TRBV5-5|TRBD1
CASSLGPGQGMTEAFF
TGTGCCAGCAGCTTGGGTCCGGGACAGGGGATGACTGAAGCTTTCTTT
>.|TRBJ2-7|TRBV10-3|.
CAIIPEGNSYEQYF
TGTGCCATCATTCCAGAGGGAAACTCCTACGAGCAGTACTTC
>few|TRBJ2-5|TRBV9|TRBD2
CPSRGGGGPQETQYF
TGTCCCAGCCGCGGCGGGGGGGGGCCCCAAGAGACCCAGTACTTC
>.|TRBJ2-7|TRBV6-2/TRBV6-3|TRBD2
CASSYSNVGRANEQYF
TGTGCCAGCAGTTACTCGAACGTCGGGAGGGCCAACGAGCAGTACTTC
>.|TRBJ1-6|TRBV7-9|.
CASSGPLASESPLHF
TGTGCCAGCAGCGGGCCTTTAGCGTCGGAATCACCCCTCCACTTT
>.|TRBJ1-5|TRBV10-3|TRBD1
CAISEETGLGQPQHF
TGTGCCATCAGTGAAGAGACAGGGTTGGGCCAGCCCCAGCATTTT
>.|TRBJ2-2|TRBV6-5|.
CASHSGNTGELFF
TGTGCCAGCCATAGCGGGAACACCGGGGAGCTGTTTTTT
>.|TRBJ2-7|TRBV3-1/TRBV3-2|TRBD2
CASSPPGLGPGQYF
TGTGCCAGCAGCCCTCCGGGACTAGGCCCGGGGCAGTACTTC
>.|TRBJ1-3|TRBV28|.
CASSLLGGHSGNTIYF
TGTGCCAGCAGTCTCCTAGGGGGACACTCTGGAAACACCATATATTTT
>.|TRBJ1-6|TRBV5-1|.
CASSLATSSYNSPLHF
TGCGCCAGCAGCTTGGCCACAAGCTCCTATAATTCACCCCTCCACTTT
>.|TRBJ1-2|TRBV10-3|.
CAISDSTGRGYTF
TGTGCCATCAGTGATAGTACCGGTCGTGGCTACACCTTC
>.|TRBJ1-3|TRBV19|.
CASSIQGRLSGNTIYF
TGTGCCAGTAGTATACAGGGAAGGCTCTCTGGAAACACCATATATTTT